This T cell receptor (beta chain) stems from a study of cytotoxic CD8 clonotypes in ibrutinib-treated CLL. Overall study results and limits: Sustained-remission patients were sampled at different times than progressing patients were.

Here immunoSEQ multiplex PCR was the method, and the copy in TCRdb shows in-frame clones only, minus some. This table has roughly 100,000 clones, 78% appearing once. CDR1 and CDR2 (germline): LGHNA, YSLEER. V trimming: 0 bases; J trimming: 3 bases; junction bases outside the gene matches: 16. The CDR3 is 19 residues long. Turning to this clone: Antigen specificity is unknown.

This sequence joins TRBV4-3 and TRBJ1-2; 7 nucleotides agree with TRBD1. The sequencing here drew on PBMCs, taken after 12 months of ibrutinib treatment. The clonotype originates from a human donor with chronic lymphocytic leukemia. The CDR3 is CASSQDLLWAGTDDYGYTF. For the CDR3, the DNA is TGCGCCAGCAGCCAAGACCTTCTTTGGGCGGGGACAGACGACTATGGCTACACCTTC.